Listed below are T cell receptor beta chains from one sample, sequenced in a study of patients and donors after allogeneic stem cell transplantation. MiXCR was run by TCRdb on the RT-PCR reads, yielding one entry per CDR3 protein. The sample consists of 200,000 to 250,000 distinct CDR3 sequences, 12% to 15% of them appearing once. The source material was blood, either unsorted or a sorted T cell fraction (not recorded which). The origin of the receptors is a human donor who was either an allogeneic HSCT recipient or a stem cell or donor lymphocyte infusion donor (not recorded which). It is not recorded whose cells these are; they may come from a transplant donor. Each CDR3 is given with its conserved first and last residue. D genes are given only for firm matches. Clone size is given for some rows only: seen once, a few or many times, or a class if the clone is expanded.

>.|TRBV25-1|few|TRBJ2-1
CASSEFGNENEQFF
TGTGCCAGCAGTGAATTCGGGAACGAAAATGAGCAGTTCTTC
>TRBD1|TRBV27|few|TRBJ2-3
CASSLSKGWGQERDTQYF
TGTGCCAGCAGTTTATCGAAGGGGTGGGGACAGGAGAGAGATACGCAGTATTTT
>TRBD2|TRBV11-1|once|TRBJ2-1
CASSPSGRGGTYNEQFF
TGTGCCAGCAGCCCTAGCGGGAGGGGTGGGACCTACAATGAGCAGTTCTTC
>.|TRBV7-8|many|TRBJ2-7
CASSLSLPYEQYF
TGTGCCAGCAGCTTAAGCCTCCCCTACGAGCAGTACTTC
>.|TRBV10-3|few|TRBJ1-2
CATDDLGNYGYTF
TGTGCCACCGACGACCTCGGAAACTATGGCTACACCTTC
>.|TRBV7-8|few|TRBJ1-2
CASSLIGRGANGYTF
TGTGCCAGCAGCTTAATTGGCCGGGGAGCTAATGGCTACACCTTC
>.|TRBV5-6|few|TRBJ2-7
CASSATTDRNEQYF
TGTGCCAGCAGCGCTACGACTGACAGAAACGAGCAGTACTTC
>.|TRBV4-1|.|TRBJ2-5
CASSQDATVQETQYF
TGCGCCAGCAGCCAAGATGCGACGGTCCAAGAGACCCAGTACTTC
>.|TRBV6-1|.|TRBJ1-5
CASSEEWGRQGKPQHF
TGTGCCAGCAGTGAGGAGTGGGGGCGCCAGGGGAAGCCCCAGCATTTT
>.|TRBV3-1|once|TRBJ2-2
CASSLRNPVGELFF
TGTGCCAGCAGCCTCAGAAACCCAGTCGGGGAGCTGTTTTTT
>.|TRBV7-2|many|TRBJ2-3
CASSLSGFTDTQYF
TGTGCCAGCAGCCTCAGCGGTTTTACAGATACGCAGTATTTT
>.|TRBV11-2|many|TRBJ1-1
CASSLVSAGYTEAFF
TGTGCCAGCAGCTTAGTATCGGCCGGGTACACTGAAGCTTTCTTT
>.|TRBV7-3|many|TRBJ2-3
CASSRQVTDTQYF
TGTGCCAGCAGTCGACAGGTCACAGATACGCAGTATTTT
>TRBD2|TRBV9|.|TRBJ2-3
CASSASTSGVTDTQYF
TGTGCCAGCAGCGCTTCGACTAGCGGGGTCACAGATACGCAGTATTTT